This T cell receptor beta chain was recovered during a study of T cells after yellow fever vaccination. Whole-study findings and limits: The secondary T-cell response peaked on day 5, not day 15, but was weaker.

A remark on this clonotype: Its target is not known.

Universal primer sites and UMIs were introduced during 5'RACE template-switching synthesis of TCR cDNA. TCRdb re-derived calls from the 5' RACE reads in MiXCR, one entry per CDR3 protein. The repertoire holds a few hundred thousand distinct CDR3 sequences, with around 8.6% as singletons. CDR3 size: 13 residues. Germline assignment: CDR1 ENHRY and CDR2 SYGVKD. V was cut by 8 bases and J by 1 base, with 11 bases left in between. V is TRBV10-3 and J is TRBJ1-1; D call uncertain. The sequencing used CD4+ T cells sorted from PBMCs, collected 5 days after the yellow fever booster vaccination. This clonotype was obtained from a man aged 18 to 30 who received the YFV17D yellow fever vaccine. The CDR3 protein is CAIAGGQNTEAFF. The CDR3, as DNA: TGTGCCATCGCGGGAGGGCAGAACACTGAAGCTTTCTTT.